The rows below give T cell receptor beta chains drawn from one sample of a study of OX40 agonist ivuxolimab in advanced cancers. Profiling relied on immunoSEQ multiplex PCR, and the TCRdb table lists in-frame clones only, not all of them. The table has about 79,000 clones, 85% to 95% seen once. The sample was CD4+ or CD8+ T cells sorted from blood, taken in a trial of the OX40 agonist ivuxolimab. The source is an adult with an advanced solid tumor such as melanoma, head and neck, liver or kidney cancer. Both conserved end residues are trimmed from each CDR3.

len: 15; j_gene: TRBJ2-1; v_gene: TRBV5-1; CDR3aa: ASSLPSTGYAGNEQF
len: 12; j_gene: TRBJ2-7; v_gene: TRBV15; CDR3aa: ATSRDVGTYEQY
len: 10; j_gene: TRBJ1-1; v_gene: TRBV11-3; CDR3aa: ASSSADTEAF
len: 9; j_gene: TRBJ1-2; v_gene: TRBV19; CDR3aa: ASRAPYGYT
len: 16; j_gene: TRBJ2-5; v_gene: TRBV4-3; CDR3aa: ASSQNGWVSGGQETQY
len: 13; j_gene: TRBJ1-2; v_gene: TRBV30; CDR3aa: AWSPPPDSFGGYT
len: 14; j_gene: TRBJ1-1; v_gene: TRBV10-2; CDR3aa: ASTGPGQGEVSEAF
len: 15; j_gene: TRBJ1-6; v_gene: TRBV23-1; CDR3aa: ASSQRTVSSYNSPLH
len: 9; j_gene: TRBJ1-2; v_gene: TRBV13; CDR3aa: ASSPGVGYT
len: 13; j_gene: TRBJ1-4; v_gene: TRBV9; CDR3aa: ASSGKQGNNEKLF
len: 14; j_gene: TRBJ2-7; v_gene: TRBV9; CDR3aa: ASTPTGTGGLYEQY
len: 14; j_gene: TRBJ1-1; v_gene: TRBV11-2; CDR3aa: ASSLAGPELNTEAF
len: 12; j_gene: TRBJ1-4; v_gene: TRBV7-9; CDR3aa: ASTPRGGGEKLF
len: 15; j_gene: TRBJ2-7; v_gene: TRBV4-3; CDR3aa: ASSQDSREVGLYEQY
len: 12; j_gene: TRBJ1-3; v_gene: TRBV9; CDR3aa: ASSVRGSGNTIY
len: 12; j_gene: TRBJ2-7; v_gene: TRBV7-2; CDR3aa: ASSSGLATYEQY
len: 16; j_gene: TRBJ2-1; v_gene: TRBV7-9; CDR3aa: ASSLVGSGSPDYNEQF